Each of the 9 T cell receptor beta chains below was sequenced from the same sample in a study of naive and memory T cell subsets. The beta constant-region primer was an equimolar mix of two oligonucleotides covering TRBC1 and TRBC2. MiXCR, run by TCRdb on the UMI-ligation and nested PCR reads, gives a single entry per CDR3 protein. The sample yields 130,000 to 150,000 distinct CDR3 sequences, about a sixth seen once. The sequencing sample was made of naive CD4+ T cells from blood. The receptors shown here come from a human donor in good health.

In its sample, this clonotype was seen a few times. This chain joins TRBV12-3 or TRBV12-4 and TRBJ1-2; TRBD1 is a possible D gene (6 bases). Deletions cut 2 bases from V and 6 bases from J, with 22 bases between. CDR3 length: 17 amino acids. The CDR3 sequence: CASSLQGRDRKRDGYTF. In nucleotides, the CDR3 is TGTGCCAGCAGTTTACAGGGCCGAGACAGGAAGAGGGATGGCTACACCTTC.

The chain has TRBV27 and TRBJ1-5; D is unresolved. The CDR3 runs 17 residues. V lost 6 bases to trimming and J lost 5 bases, with 23 bases between them. CDR1 is MNHEY and CDR2 is SMNVEV in the germline V gene (reference sequence). The CDR3 nucleotides read TGTGCCAGCAGGGCCTATGGGGTGTTCCATTCAGATCAGCCCCAGCATTTT. Translating gives CASRAYGVFHSDQPQHF.

This chain uses TRBV28 with TRBJ1-3, with D possibly TRBD1 on 5 matching bases. Looked up from germline, CDR1 is MDHEN and CDR2 is SYDVKM. The CDR3 runs 13 residues. Trimming pared 7 bases from V and 3 bases from J, leaving 10 bases between. The CDR3 nucleotides are TGTGCCAGCAACCGGGACGGTGGAAACACCATATATTTT. Protein product: CASNRDGGNTIYF.

This chain connects TRBV6-2 or TRBV6-3 to TRBJ2-7; TRBD1 aligns across 9 bases. Germline lookup yields CDR1 MNHEY and CDR2 SVGEGT. The CDR3 covers 13 residues. With V trimmed by 6 bases and J by 6 bases, 6 bases remained unmatched. In DNA, the CDR3 is TGTGCCAGCAGACCCACAGGGGGCTTCGAGCAGTACTTC. This encodes CASRPTGGFEQYF.

The chain combines TRBV6-5 with TRBJ2-7; 13 nucleotides align to TRBD2. This CDR3 has 15 residues. Germline V gene lookup returns CDR1 MNHEY and CDR2 SVGAGI. With V trimmed by 1 base and J by 5 bases, 2 bases remained unmatched. The CDR3 DNA follows: TGTGCCAGCAGTTACTGGACTAGCGGGAGTAACGAGCAGTACTTC. This gives the protein CASSYWTSGSNEQYF.

The chain joins TRBV15 to TRBJ1-4; possible D gene TRBD1, 5 bases. V was clipped by 4 bases and J by 4 bases, with 25 bases between them. CDR3 length: 19 residues. Germline CDR1 LNHNV, CDR2 YYDKDF (reference sequence). For the CDR3, the DNA is TGTGCCACCAGCACTACCTTTGACCCTAGACAGCAAGATAATGAAAAACTGTTTTTT. Amino acids: CATSTTFDPRQQDNEKLFF.

The chain combines TRBV29-1 with TRBJ1-1; possibly TRBD1 for D (5 bases). The V gene lost 7 bases and the J gene lost 10 bases, with 16 bases spanning the gap. The CDR3 has 11 amino acids. The germline CDR1 and CDR2 sequences are SQVTM and ANQGSEA. CDR3 in amino acids: CSAGTAELAFF. The CDR3 nucleotides read TGCAGCGCAGGGACCGCAGAACTAGCTTTCTTT.

In this sample, this clonotype turned up many times. The V and J genes are TRBV29-1 and TRBJ2-2; 8 bases are a match to TRBD1. V was pared by 6 bases and J by 1 base, with 4 bases of the junction left unmatched. CDR3 length: 14 residues. Germline loops: CDR1 SQVTM, CDR2 ANQGSEA. The chain's CDR3 is CSVLTGVNTGELFF. CDR3 DNA sequence: TGCAGCGTCCTGACAGGGGTGAACACCGGGGAGCTGTTTTTT.

This clonotype was observed a handful of times. V is TRBV24-1 and J is TRBJ2-7; TRBD1 matches at 7 bases. The CDR3 extends over 15 amino acids. CDR1 is KGHDR, CDR2 SFDVKD, per germline. Trimming removed 3 bases from V and 2 bases from J; junction bases left unmatched: 6. The CDR3 DNA sequence: TGTGCCACCAGTGATACACAGGGGTCGGCCTACGAGCAGTACTTC. As protein: CATSDTQGSAYEQYF.